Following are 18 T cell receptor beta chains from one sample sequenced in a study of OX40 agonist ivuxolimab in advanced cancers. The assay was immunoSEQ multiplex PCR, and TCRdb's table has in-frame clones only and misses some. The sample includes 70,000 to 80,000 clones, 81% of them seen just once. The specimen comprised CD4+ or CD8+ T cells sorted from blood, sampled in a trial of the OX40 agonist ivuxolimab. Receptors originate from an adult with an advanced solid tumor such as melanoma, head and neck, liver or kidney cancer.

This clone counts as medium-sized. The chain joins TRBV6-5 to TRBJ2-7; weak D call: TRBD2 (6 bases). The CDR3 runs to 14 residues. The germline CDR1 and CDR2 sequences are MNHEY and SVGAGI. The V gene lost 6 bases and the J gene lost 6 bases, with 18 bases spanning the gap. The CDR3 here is CASSLLGVGGEQYF. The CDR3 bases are TGTGCCAGCAGCCTTCTAGGCGTGGGGGGCGAGCAGTACTTC.

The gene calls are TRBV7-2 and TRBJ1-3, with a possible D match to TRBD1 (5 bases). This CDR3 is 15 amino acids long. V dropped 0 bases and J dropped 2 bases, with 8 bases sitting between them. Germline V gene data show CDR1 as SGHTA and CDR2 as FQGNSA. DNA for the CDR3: TGTGCCAGCAGCTTAGCAGGGGCGACTGGAAACACCATATATTTT. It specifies CASSLAGATGNTIYF.

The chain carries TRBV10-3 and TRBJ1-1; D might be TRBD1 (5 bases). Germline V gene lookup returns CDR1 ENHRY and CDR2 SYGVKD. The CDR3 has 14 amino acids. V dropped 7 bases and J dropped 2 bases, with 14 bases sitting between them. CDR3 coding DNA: TGTGCCATCACCCCGAGGGGTTCTAACACTGAAGCTTTCTTT. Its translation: CAITPRGSNTEAFF.

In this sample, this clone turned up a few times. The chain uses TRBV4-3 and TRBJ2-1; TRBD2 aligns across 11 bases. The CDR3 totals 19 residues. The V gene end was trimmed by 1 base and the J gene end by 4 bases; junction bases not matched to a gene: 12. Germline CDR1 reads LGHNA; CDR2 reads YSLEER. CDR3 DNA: TGCGCCAGCAGCCAAGGCGTAGCGGGAGGGCCTTTAACTTACAATGAGCAGTTCTTC. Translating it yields CASSQGVAGGPLTYNEQFF.

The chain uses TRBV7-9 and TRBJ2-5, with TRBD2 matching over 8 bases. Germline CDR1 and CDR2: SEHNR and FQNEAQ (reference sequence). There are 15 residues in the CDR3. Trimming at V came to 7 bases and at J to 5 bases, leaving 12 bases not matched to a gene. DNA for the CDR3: TGTGCCAGCACAAACATCGCGGGGGGCTGGGAGACCCAGTACTTC. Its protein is CASTNIAGGWETQYF. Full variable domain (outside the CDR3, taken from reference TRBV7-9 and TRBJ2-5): DTGVSQNPRHKITKRGQNVTFRCDPISEHNRLYWYRQTLGQGPEFLTYFQNEAQLEKSRLLSDRFSAERPKGSFSTLEIQRTEQGDSAMYLCASTNIAGGWETQYFGPGTRLLVL.

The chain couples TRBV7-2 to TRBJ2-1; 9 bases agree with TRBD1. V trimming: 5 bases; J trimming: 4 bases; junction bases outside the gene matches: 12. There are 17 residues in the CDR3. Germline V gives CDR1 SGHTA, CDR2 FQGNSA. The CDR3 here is CASSLAKGQGTYNEQFF. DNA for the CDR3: TGTGCCAGCAGCCTTGCAAAGGGACAGGGCACATACAATGAGCAGTTCTTC. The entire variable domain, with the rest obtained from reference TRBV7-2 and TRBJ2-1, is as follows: GAGVSQSPSNKVTEKGKDVELRCDPISGHTALYWYRQSLGQGLEFLIYFQGNSAPDKSGLPSDRFSAERTGGSVSTLTIQRTQQEDSAVYLCASSLAKGQGTYNEQFFGPGTRLTVL.

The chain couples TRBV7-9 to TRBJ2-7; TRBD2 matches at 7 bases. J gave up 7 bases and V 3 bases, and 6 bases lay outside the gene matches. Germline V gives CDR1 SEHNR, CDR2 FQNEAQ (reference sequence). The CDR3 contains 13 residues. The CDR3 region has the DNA TGTGCCAGCAGCTTGGGAGGGGTGCGGGAGCAGTACTTC. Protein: CASSLGGVREQYF.

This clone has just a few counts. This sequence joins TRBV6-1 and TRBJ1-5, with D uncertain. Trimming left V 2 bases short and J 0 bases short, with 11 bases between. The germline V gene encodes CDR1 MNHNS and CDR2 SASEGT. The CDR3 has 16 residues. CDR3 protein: CASSEFSSFSNQPQHF. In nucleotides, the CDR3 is TGTGCCAGCAGTGAATTCTCTAGCTTTAGCAATCAGCCCCAGCATTTT.

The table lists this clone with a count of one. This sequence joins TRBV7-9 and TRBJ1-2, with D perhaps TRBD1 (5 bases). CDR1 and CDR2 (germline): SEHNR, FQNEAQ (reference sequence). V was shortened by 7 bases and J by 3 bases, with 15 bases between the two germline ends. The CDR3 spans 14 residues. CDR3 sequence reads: CASTPVGGDYGYTF. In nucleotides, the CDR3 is TGTGCCAGCACCCCCGTGGGGGGAGACTATGGCTACACCTTC.

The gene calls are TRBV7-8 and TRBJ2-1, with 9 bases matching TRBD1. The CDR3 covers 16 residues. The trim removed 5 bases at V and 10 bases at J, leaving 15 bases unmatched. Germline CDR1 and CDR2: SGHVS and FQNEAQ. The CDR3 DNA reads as TGTGCCAGCAGCCTGCGGGACAGGGACGTTTGGTGGGAGCAGTTCTTC. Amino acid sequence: CASSLRDRDVWWEQFF.

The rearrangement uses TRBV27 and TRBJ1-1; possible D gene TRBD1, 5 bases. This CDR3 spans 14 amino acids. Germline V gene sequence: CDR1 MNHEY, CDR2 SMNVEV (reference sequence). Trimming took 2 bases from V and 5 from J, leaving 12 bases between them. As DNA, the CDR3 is TGTGCCAGCAGTTTAAACGGGGGAGGGACTGAAGCTTTCTTT. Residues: CASSLNGGGTEAFF.

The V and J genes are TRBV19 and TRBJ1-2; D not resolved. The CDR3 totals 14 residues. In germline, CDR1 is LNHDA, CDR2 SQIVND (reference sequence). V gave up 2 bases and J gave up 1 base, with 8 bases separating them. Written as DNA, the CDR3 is TGTGCCAGTAGTATATCCGGGTTTAACTATGGCTACACCTTC. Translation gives CASSISGFNYGYTF.

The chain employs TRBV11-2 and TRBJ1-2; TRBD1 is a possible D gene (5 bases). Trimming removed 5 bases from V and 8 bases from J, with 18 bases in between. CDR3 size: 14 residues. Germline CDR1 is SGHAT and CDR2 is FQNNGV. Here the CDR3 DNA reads TGTGCCAGCAGCCCTGACAGCGGAGGGTACGGCTACACCTTC. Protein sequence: CASSPDSGGYGYTF. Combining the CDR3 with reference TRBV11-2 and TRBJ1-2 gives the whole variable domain EAGVAQSPRYKIIEKRQSVAFWCNPISGHATLYWYQQILGQGPKLLIQFQNNGVVDDSQLPKDRFSAERLKGVDSTLKIQPAKLEDSAVYLCASSPDSGGYGYTFGSGTRLTVV.

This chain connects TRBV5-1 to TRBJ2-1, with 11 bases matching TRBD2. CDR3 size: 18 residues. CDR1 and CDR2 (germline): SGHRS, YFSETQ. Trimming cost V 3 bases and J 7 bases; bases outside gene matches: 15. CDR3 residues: CASSSTTTRLAGNNEQFF. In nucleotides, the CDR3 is TGCGCCAGCAGCTCGACCACAACCCGACTAGCGGGGAATAATGAGCAGTTCTTC.

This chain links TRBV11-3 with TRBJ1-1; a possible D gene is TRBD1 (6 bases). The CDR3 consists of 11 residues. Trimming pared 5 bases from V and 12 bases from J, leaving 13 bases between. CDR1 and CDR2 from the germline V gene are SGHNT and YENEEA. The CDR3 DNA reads TGTGCCAGCAGCAAACAGGGTTTGACTTTCTTT. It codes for CASSKQGLTFF.

CDR3 amino acids: CASSPAGTSSYEQYF. The DNA of the CDR3 is TGTGCCAGCAGCCCCGCCGGGACATCCTCCTACGAGCAGTACTTC. V usage is TRBV6-5 and J usage is TRBJ2-7, with a tentative D call TRBD1 (6 bases). The CDR3 sequence is 15 residues long. Germline CDR1 and CDR2: MNHEY and SVGAGI. The V gene lost 6 bases and the J gene lost 0 bases, with 15 bases spanning the gap.

CDR3 residues: CASRGVSRVYGYTF. The DNA of the CDR3 is TGTGCCAGCAGAGGGGTCTCCCGGGTCTATGGCTACACCTTC. This chain uses TRBV25-1 with TRBJ1-2; a possible D gene is TRBD1 (5 bases). Per germline, CDR1 MGHDK and CDR2 SYGVNS. The CDR3 consists of 14 residues. V lost 6 bases and J 4 bases, leaving 15 bases between the germline ends.

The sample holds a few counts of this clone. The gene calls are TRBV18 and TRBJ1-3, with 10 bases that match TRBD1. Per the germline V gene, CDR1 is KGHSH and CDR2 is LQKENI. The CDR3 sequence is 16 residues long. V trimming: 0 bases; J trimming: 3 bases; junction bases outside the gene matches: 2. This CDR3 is CASSPPGTGVGNTIYF. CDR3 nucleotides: TGTGCCAGCTCACCACCCGGGACAGGGGTTGGAAACACCATATATTTT.